This is a list of T cell receptor beta chains from one sample in a study of T-cell memory formation after mild COVID-19. From the 5' RACE reads, TCRdb called clonotypes with MiXCR, one entry per CDR3 protein. This sample has 250,000 to 400,000 distinct CDR3 sequences, with over 11% found just once. The sequenced sample consisted of PBMCs or a T cell subset sorted from them (not recorded which). The receptors originated from a man between 18 and 29 years old who had mild COVID-19 (a few samples of this study predate the infection). Cell type and time point are not known. Each CDR3 is given without its conserved first and last residue. Each record gives: V gene, J gene, clone size, CDR3 protein. The size entry is marked missing in some rows and otherwise reads once, few, many or a size class.

V gene: TRBV25-1; J gene: TRBJ1-4; clone size: NA; CDR3 protein: ASSDQGEKLF
V gene: TRBV30; J gene: TRBJ1-1; clone size: few; CDR3 protein: AWSAGLTGNTEAF
V gene: TRBV7-9; J gene: TRBJ2-5; clone size: NA; CDR3 protein: ASSLVDNYQETQY
V gene: TRBV20-1; J gene: TRBJ1-1; clone size: NA; CDR3 protein: SARPTGRNTEAF
V gene: TRBV7-7; J gene: TRBJ2-5; clone size: NA; CDR3 protein: ASSLARLSGTQY
V gene: TRBV6-2/TRBV6-3; J gene: TRBJ1-1; clone size: few; CDR3 protein: ASSYGSGEAF
V gene: TRBV28; J gene: TRBJ2-3; clone size: few; CDR3 protein: ASSFLVGDTQY
V gene: TRBV27; J gene: TRBJ2-3; clone size: NA; CDR3 protein: ASSSIGPRTDTQY
V gene: TRBV6-2/TRBV6-3; J gene: TRBJ2-2; clone size: NA; CDR3 protein: ASSRDRVSRNTGELF
V gene: TRBV5-1; J gene: TRBJ2-3; clone size: few; CDR3 protein: ASSFKGGSDTQY
V gene: TRBV5-1; J gene: TRBJ1-1; clone size: few; CDR3 protein: ASSLGQIMNIEAF
V gene: TRBV20-1; J gene: TRBJ2-7; clone size: NA; CDR3 protein: SARDRGATYEQY
V gene: TRBV5-1; J gene: TRBJ2-1; clone size: many; CDR3 protein: ASSLGPGSSYNEQF
V gene: TRBV6-5; J gene: TRBJ2-5; clone size: many; CDR3 protein: ASSYRPKLETQY
V gene: TRBV18; J gene: TRBJ2-3; clone size: NA; CDR3 protein: ASSPWASTDTQY
V gene: TRBV9; J gene: TRBJ2-2; clone size: NA; CDR3 protein: ASSLAGGYTGELF
V gene: TRBV11-3; J gene: TRBJ2-3; clone size: NA; CDR3 protein: ASSSGLSKPDTQY
V gene: TRBV20-1; J gene: TRBJ2-7; clone size: NA; CDR3 protein: SARDEAGKYEQY
V gene: TRBV7-2; J gene: TRBJ1-2; clone size: NA; CDR3 protein: AGGLYYGYT
V gene: TRBV7-6; J gene: TRBJ2-1; clone size: few; CDR3 protein: ASSLPTGRHEQF
V gene: TRBV18; J gene: TRBJ2-7; clone size: NA; CDR3 protein: ASSGDRTYEQY
V gene: TRBV5-1; J gene: TRBJ1-1; clone size: NA; CDR3 protein: ASSSRVGSSTEAF
V gene: TRBV12-3/TRBV12-4; J gene: TRBJ2-5; clone size: few; CDR3 protein: ASSTPIGDVYQETQY
V gene: TRBV28; J gene: TRBJ2-5; clone size: NA; CDR3 protein: ASRKIRDYLQETQY
V gene: TRBV20-1; J gene: TRBJ1-1; clone size: few; CDR3 protein: SANLAQKAF
V gene: TRBV4-3; J gene: TRBJ2-1; clone size: many; CDR3 protein: ASSQNWASGGEQF
V gene: TRBV5-1; J gene: TRBJ1-1; clone size: NA; CDR3 protein: ASSLGARNTEAF
V gene: TRBV24-1; J gene: TRBJ2-1; clone size: NA; CDR3 protein: ATMGGAPSRQF
V gene: TRBV10-1; J gene: TRBJ2-3; clone size: NA; CDR3 protein: ASSERVGDTQY
V gene: TRBV7-2; J gene: TRBJ2-7; clone size: few; CDR3 protein: ASAPRQGLEQY
V gene: TRBV7-9; J gene: TRBJ1-1; clone size: few; CDR3 protein: ASSHSESTEAF
V gene: TRBV3-1; J gene: TRBJ1-2; clone size: few; CDR3 protein: ASSRSPKTGSANYGYT